These T cell receptor beta chains were read from a single sample in a study of blood T cell repertoires in COVID-19. Sequencing was performed with immunoSEQ multiplex PCR; in TCRdb, only in-frame clones are kept and a portion is missing. The table shows some 420,000 clones, with roughly nine tenths occurring only once. Sequenced: PBMCs or T cells enriched from blood (not recorded which). The receptors here all came from a man aged 25-45 years who had recovered from COVID-19. Both conserved end residues are part of each CDR3. A D gene is named only where the DNA matches it firmly. Part of the rows lack a size; the others show once, few, many or a class for expanded clones.

cdr3_aa: CASCDRGKGVIYGYTF
cdr3_nt: TGTGCCAGCTGTGACAGGGGGAAAGGGGTCATTTATGGCTACACCTTC
cdr3_length: 16
v_call: TRBV6-1
j_call: TRBJ1-2
d_call: TRBD1
clone_size: NA

cdr3_aa: CASSLPGGNSPLHF
cdr3_nt: TGTGCCAGCAGTTTGCCAGGGGGAAATTCACCCCTCCACTTT
cdr3_length: 14
v_call: TRBV28
j_call: TRBJ1-6
d_call: TRBD1
clone_size: NA

cdr3_aa: CASSLSDNMGRAYGYTF
cdr3_nt: TGTGCCAGCAGTTTATCCGATAATATGGGGCGAGCCTATGGCTACACCTTC
cdr3_length: 17
v_call: TRBV28
j_call: TRBJ1-2
d_call: NA
clone_size: NA

cdr3_aa: CASRLAGGYNEQFF
cdr3_nt: TGTGCCAGCAGGCTAGCGGGAGGGTACAATGAGCAGTTCTTC
cdr3_length: 14
v_call: TRBV7-8
j_call: TRBJ2-1
d_call: TRBD2
clone_size: NA

cdr3_aa: CASSPGALAGETQYF
cdr3_nt: TGTGCCAGCAGCCCAGGGGCACTAGCGGGAGAGACCCAGTACTTC
cdr3_length: 15
v_call: TRBV7-2
j_call: TRBJ2-5
d_call: TRBD2
clone_size: NA

cdr3_aa: CASSIGDSGRWETQYF
cdr3_nt: TGTGCCAGTAGTATTGGGGATAGCGGGAGGTGGGAGACCCAGTACTTC
cdr3_length: 16
v_call: TRBV19
j_call: TRBJ2-5
d_call: TRBD2
clone_size: NA

cdr3_aa: CSVELSPGETQYF
cdr3_nt: TGCAGCGTTGAATTGTCCCCCGGGGAGACCCAGTACTTC
cdr3_length: 13
v_call: TRBV29-1
j_call: TRBJ2-5
d_call: NA
clone_size: NA

cdr3_aa: CASSSAVEETQYF
cdr3_nt: TGTGCCAGCAGCTCGGCGGTAGAGGAGACCCAGTACTTC
cdr3_length: 13
v_call: TRBV11-2
j_call: TRBJ2-5
d_call: NA
clone_size: NA

cdr3_aa: CASSNPGPGVRYGYTF
cdr3_nt: TGTGCCAGCAGTAACCCCGGGCCCGGGGTCAGGTATGGCTACACCTTC
cdr3_length: 16
v_call: TRBV28
j_call: TRBJ1-2
d_call: NA
clone_size: once

cdr3_aa: CASSIGAGAGYTF
cdr3_nt: TGTGCCAGTAGTATAGGGGCAGGGGCTGGCTACACCTTC
cdr3_length: 13
v_call: TRBV19
j_call: TRBJ1-2
d_call: NA
clone_size: NA

cdr3_aa: CASSLALAGSDTQYF
cdr3_nt: TGTGCCAGCAGCTTAGCTCTAGCGGGATCAGATACGCAGTATTTT
cdr3_length: 15
v_call: TRBV7-6
j_call: TRBJ2-3
d_call: TRBD2
clone_size: NA

cdr3_aa: CASSFLDRASPLHF
cdr3_nt: TGTGCCAGCAGTTTCCTAGACAGGGCTTCACCCCTCCACTTT
cdr3_length: 14
v_call: TRBV28
j_call: TRBJ1-6
d_call: TRBD1
clone_size: NA

cdr3_aa: CASSDRGYSEKLFF
cdr3_nt: TGTGCCAGCAGTGACAGGGGGTATAGTGAAAAACTGTTTTTT
cdr3_length: 14
v_call: TRBV2
j_call: TRBJ1-4
d_call: TRBD1
clone_size: many

cdr3_aa: CATSRGQAEAFF
cdr3_nt: TGTGCCACCAGCAGGGGACAAGCTGAAGCTTTCTTT
cdr3_length: 12
v_call: TRBV15
j_call: TRBJ1-1
d_call: NA
clone_size: NA

cdr3_aa: CASSLTGGSEQFF
cdr3_nt: TGTGCCAGCAGCTTGACAGGGGGCAGCGAGCAGTTCTTC
cdr3_length: 13
v_call: TRBV5-4
j_call: TRBJ2-1
d_call: TRBD1
clone_size: NA

cdr3_aa: CASSYVGNTGYTF
cdr3_nt: TGTGCCAGCAGTTACGTCGGGAACACTGGCTACACCTTC
cdr3_length: 13
v_call: TRBV28
j_call: TRBJ1-2
d_call: NA
clone_size: NA

cdr3_aa: CASSDSASGRAFGNEQFF
cdr3_nt: TGTGCCAGCAGTGATTCGGCTAGCGGGAGGGCCTTTGGCAATGAGCAGTTCTTC
cdr3_length: 18
v_call: TRBV6-1
j_call: TRBJ2-1
d_call: TRBD2
clone_size: once

cdr3_aa: CATSDGLAVPGPVSDTQYF
cdr3_nt: TGTGCCACCAGTGATGGACTAGCGGTCCCCGGGCCTGTTTCAGATACGCAGTATTTT
cdr3_length: 19
v_call: TRBV24-1
j_call: TRBJ2-3
d_call: TRBD2
clone_size: NA

cdr3_aa: CASSLAREETQYF
cdr3_nt: TGTGCCAGCAGCTTAGCGAGGGAAGAGACCCAGTACTTC
cdr3_length: 13
v_call: TRBV7-3
j_call: TRBJ2-5
d_call: NA
clone_size: NA

cdr3_aa: CASNRGLSNSPLHF
cdr3_nt: TGTGCCAGCAACCGGGGACTGTCAAATTCACCCCTCCACTTT
cdr3_length: 14
v_call: TRBV28
j_call: TRBJ1-6
d_call: NA
clone_size: NA

cdr3_aa: CASAGGTQGRQYF
cdr3_nt: TGTGCCAGCGCAGGGGGCACCCAGGGGCGACAGTACTTC
cdr3_length: 13
v_call: TRBV12-3/TRBV12-4
j_call: TRBJ2-7
d_call: TRBD1
clone_size: NA

cdr3_aa: CATSRETTGELFF
cdr3_nt: TGTGCCACCTCCCGGGAGACTACCGGGGAGCTGTTTTTT
cdr3_length: 13
v_call: TRBV24-1
j_call: TRBJ2-2
d_call: NA
clone_size: once

cdr3_aa: CASSHRKGNGYTF
cdr3_nt: TGTGCCAGCAGCCACAGGAAGGGGAATGGCTACACCTTC
cdr3_length: 13
v_call: TRBV6-5
j_call: TRBJ1-2
d_call: NA
clone_size: NA

cdr3_aa: CASSLVILAGVLYNEQFF
cdr3_nt: TGTGCCAGCAGCTTAGTGATTCTAGCGGGAGTCCTCTACAATGAGCAGTTCTTC
cdr3_length: 18
v_call: TRBV7-8
j_call: TRBJ2-1
d_call: TRBD2
clone_size: NA

cdr3_aa: CATSDDDRGGYGYTF
cdr3_nt: TGTGCCACCAGTGACGATGACAGGGGGGGCTATGGCTACACCTTC
cdr3_length: 15
v_call: TRBV24-1
j_call: TRBJ1-2
d_call: TRBD1
clone_size: once

cdr3_aa: CASSQEGGRDRGLLANYGYTF
cdr3_nt: TGCGCCAGCAGCCAAGAAGGGGGCCGGGACAGGGGGCTTCTTGCTAACTATGGCTACACCTTC
cdr3_length: 21
v_call: TRBV4-1
j_call: TRBJ1-2
d_call: TRBD1
clone_size: NA

cdr3_aa: CASSHAGTGPEAFF
cdr3_nt: TGTGCCAGCAGCCACGCCGGGACAGGGCCTGAAGCTTTCTTT
cdr3_length: 14
v_call: TRBV3-1/TRBV3-2
j_call: TRBJ1-1
d_call: TRBD1
clone_size: NA

cdr3_aa: CASNPSGVTGELFF
cdr3_nt: TGTGCCAGTAACCCTAGCGGGGTAACCGGGGAGCTGTTTTTT
cdr3_length: 14
v_call: TRBV19
j_call: TRBJ2-2
d_call: TRBD2
clone_size: NA

cdr3_aa: CASSLGQGTGELFF
cdr3_nt: TGTGCCAGCAGCTTAGGACAGGGAACCGGGGAGCTGTTTTTT
cdr3_length: 14
v_call: TRBV11-3
j_call: TRBJ2-2
d_call: TRBD1
clone_size: NA

cdr3_aa: CASTHTYTGGQPQHF
cdr3_nt: TGTGCCAGTACCCATACCTACACCGGGGGTCAGCCCCAGCATTTT
cdr3_length: 15
v_call: TRBV19
j_call: TRBJ1-5
d_call: NA
clone_size: NA

cdr3_aa: CASSSDGNQPQHF
cdr3_nt: TGTGCCAGCAGCTCCGACGGGAATCAGCCCCAGCATTTT
cdr3_length: 13
v_call: TRBV7-9
j_call: TRBJ1-5
d_call: NA
clone_size: NA

cdr3_aa: CASSLQGSSYNSPLHF
cdr3_nt: TGTGCCAGCAGCTTACAGGGGAGCTCCTATAATTCACCCCTCCACTTT
cdr3_length: 16
v_call: TRBV7-9
j_call: TRBJ1-6
d_call: NA
clone_size: NA

cdr3_aa: CASTLGVDYQPQHF
cdr3_nt: TGTGCCAGCACCCTCGGGGTTGATTATCAGCCCCAGCATTTT
cdr3_length: 14
v_call: TRBV2
j_call: TRBJ1-5
d_call: NA
clone_size: NA

cdr3_aa: CASSESASGSYEQYF
cdr3_nt: TGCGCCAGCAGTGAGTCGGCTAGCGGGAGCTACGAGCAGTACTTC
cdr3_length: 15
v_call: TRBV10-1
j_call: TRBJ2-7
d_call: TRBD2
clone_size: NA

cdr3_aa: CASSQVPKTSGMPLAKNIQYF
cdr3_nt: TGTGCCAGCAGCCAAGTCCCGAAAACTAGCGGGATGCCACTAGCCAAAAACATTCAGTACTTC
cdr3_length: 21
v_call: TRBV14
j_call: TRBJ2-4
d_call: TRBD2
clone_size: NA

cdr3_aa: CASSLGSSGRYNEQFF
cdr3_nt: TGTGCCAGCAGCTTGGGTTCTAGCGGGAGATACAATGAGCAGTTCTTC
cdr3_length: 16
v_call: TRBV5-4
j_call: TRBJ2-1
d_call: TRBD2
clone_size: NA

cdr3_aa: CASSELSGGSQPQHF
cdr3_nt: TGCGCCAGCAGCGAACTTTCAGGAGGAAGTCAGCCCCAGCATTTT
cdr3_length: 15
v_call: TRBV5-1
j_call: TRBJ1-5
d_call: NA
clone_size: NA

cdr3_aa: CASSGREAGAYEQYF
cdr3_nt: TGTGCCAGCAGCGGCCGGGAGGCAGGAGCCTACGAGCAGTACTTC
cdr3_length: 15
v_call: TRBV6-5
j_call: TRBJ2-7
d_call: TRBD2
clone_size: once

cdr3_aa: CASSPIGQGTGANVLTF
cdr3_nt: TGTGCCAGCTCACCCATTGGACAGGGAACTGGGGCCAACGTCCTGACTTTC
cdr3_length: 17
v_call: TRBV18
j_call: TRBJ2-6
d_call: TRBD1
clone_size: NA

cdr3_aa: CASSQVAGHSNQPQHF
cdr3_nt: TGTGCCAGCAGCCAAGTTGCAGGGCATAGCAATCAGCCCCAGCATTTT
cdr3_length: 16
v_call: TRBV4-2
j_call: TRBJ1-5
d_call: NA
clone_size: once

cdr3_aa: CASSYSSGTGELFF
cdr3_nt: TGTGCCAGCAGTTACTCGTCGGGCACCGGGGAGCTGTTTTTT
cdr3_length: 14
v_call: TRBV6-6
j_call: TRBJ2-2
d_call: NA
clone_size: few

cdr3_aa: CASSPLDWSDEQFF
cdr3_nt: TGTGCCAGCAGCCCCCTTGACTGGTCTGATGAGCAGTTCTTC
cdr3_length: 14
v_call: TRBV11-1
j_call: TRBJ2-1
d_call: NA
clone_size: NA

cdr3_aa: CASSQAYEQYF
cdr3_nt: TGTGCCAGCAGCCAAGCTTACGAGCAGTACTTC
cdr3_length: 11
v_call: TRBV14
j_call: TRBJ2-7
d_call: NA
clone_size: once

cdr3_aa: CASGSDRATEAFF
cdr3_nt: TGTGCTAGTGGTTCGGACAGGGCCACTGAAGCTTTCTTT
cdr3_length: 13
v_call: TRBV12-5
j_call: TRBJ1-1
d_call: TRBD1
clone_size: NA

cdr3_aa: CAFSKREGLNEQFF
cdr3_nt: TGTGCCTTTTCTAAGCGGGAGGGGCTCAATGAGCAGTTCTTC
cdr3_length: 14
v_call: TRBV7-3
j_call: TRBJ2-1
d_call: TRBD2
clone_size: NA

cdr3_aa: CSVEQGGNQPQHF
cdr3_nt: TGCAGCGTTGAACAGGGGGGCAATCAGCCCCAGCATTTT
cdr3_length: 13
v_call: TRBV29-1
j_call: TRBJ1-5
d_call: TRBD1
clone_size: NA

cdr3_aa: CASSLRTSGSYEQYF
cdr3_nt: TGCGCCAGCAGCTTAAGGACTAGCGGATCCTACGAGCAGTACTTC
cdr3_length: 15
v_call: TRBV5-1
j_call: TRBJ2-7
d_call: TRBD2
clone_size: NA

cdr3_aa: CSISRDTNQPQHF
cdr3_nt: TGCAGCATTAGCCGGGACACCAATCAGCCCCAGCATTTT
cdr3_length: 13
v_call: TRBV29-1
j_call: TRBJ1-5
d_call: NA
clone_size: NA

cdr3_aa: CASRESVEETQYF
cdr3_nt: TGCGCCAGCAGGGAGAGCGTAGAAGAGACCCAGTACTTC
cdr3_length: 13
v_call: TRBV5-1
j_call: TRBJ2-5
d_call: NA
clone_size: NA

cdr3_aa: CASSLRENTGELFF
cdr3_nt: TGTGCCAGCAGCTTACGGGAGAACACCGGGGAGCTGTTTTTT
cdr3_length: 14
v_call: TRBV7-9
j_call: TRBJ2-2
d_call: NA
clone_size: NA

cdr3_aa: CAWNLGTGTSGVQETQYF
cdr3_nt: TGTGCCTGGAATCTCGGGACAGGGACCTCAGGGGTCCAAGAGACCCAGTACTTC
cdr3_length: 18
v_call: TRBV30
j_call: TRBJ2-5
d_call: TRBD1
clone_size: NA